This is a list of T cell receptor beta chains from one sample in a study of multiple sclerosis patients with progressive multifocal leukoencephalopathy. Clones were sequenced by immunoSEQ multiplex PCR, and TCRdb holds only the in-frame ones, with some missing. Here the sample spans under 40,000 clones, almost 95% being singletons. The sequenced sample consisted of PBMCs. The receptors shown here come from a man in his thirties or forties with multiple sclerosis. CDR3s include the opening cysteine and the closing phenylalanine or tryptophan. A D gene is named only where the DNA matches it firmly. Size tells how often a clone was seen (once, few, many) or the class of an expanded clone, and some rows leave it out.

d_gene: TRBD2; v_gene: TRBV12-5; abundance: .; j_gene: TRBJ2-7; CDR3aa: CVGPSGSYEQYF; CDR3nt: TGTGTAGGGCCTAGCGGATCCTACGAGCAGTACTTC
d_gene: .; v_gene: TRBV6-5; abundance: .; j_gene: TRBJ2-6; CDR3aa: CASSYSSGTGANVLTF; CDR3nt: TGTGCCAGCAGTTACTCGTCGGGGACTGGGGCCAACGTCCTGACTTTC
d_gene: .; v_gene: TRBV11-2; abundance: .; j_gene: TRBJ2-1; CDR3aa: CASSSPSSSYNEQFF; CDR3nt: TGTGCCAGCAGCTCCCCCAGTAGCTCCTACAATGAGCAGTTCTTC
d_gene: .; v_gene: TRBV12-1; abundance: .; j_gene: TRBJ2-2; CDR3aa: CASSYYPIGSGELFF; CDR3nt: TGTGCCAGCAGCTACTACCCGATCGGGTCCGGGGAGCTGTTTTTT
d_gene: TRBD2; v_gene: TRBV9; abundance: .; j_gene: TRBJ2-7; CDR3aa: CASSPWEGGAYEQYF; CDR3nt: TGTGCCAGCAGCCCCTGGGAGGGAGGTGCCTACGAGCAGTACTTC
d_gene: TRBD1; v_gene: TRBV7-9; abundance: .; j_gene: TRBJ2-2; CDR3aa: CASSLAKQGAHTGELFF; CDR3nt: TGTGCCAGCAGCTTAGCGAAACAGGGGGCACACACCGGGGAGCTGTTTTTT
d_gene: .; v_gene: TRBV5-4; abundance: few; j_gene: TRBJ1-2; CDR3aa: CASSLEDRLGGYTF; CDR3nt: TGTGCCAGCAGCTTGGAGGACCGATTGGGGGGCTACACCTTC
d_gene: .; v_gene: TRBV6-1; abundance: .; j_gene: TRBJ1-3; CDR3aa: CASSEAGGLSGNTIYF; CDR3nt: TGTGCCAGCAGTGAAGCTGGGGGCCTATCTGGAAACACCATATATTTT
d_gene: .; v_gene: TRBV5-1; abundance: .; j_gene: TRBJ1-2; CDR3aa: CASSLDPNYGYTF; CDR3nt: TGCGCCAGCAGCTTGGATCCTAACTATGGCTACACCTTC
d_gene: TRBD2; v_gene: TRBV18; abundance: .; j_gene: TRBJ2-5; CDR3aa: CASSPKIRVRDFREGETQYF; CDR3nt: TGTGCCAGCTCACCAAAGATTCGAGTACGAGACTTCAGGGAGGGGGAGACCCAGTACTTC
d_gene: TRBD1; v_gene: TRBV14; abundance: .; j_gene: TRBJ2-1; CDR3aa: CASSQGHRDRDNEQFF; CDR3nt: TGTGCCAGCAGCCAAGGCCACCGGGACAGAGACAATGAGCAGTTCTTC
d_gene: .; v_gene: TRBV2; abundance: .; j_gene: TRBJ2-2; CDR3aa: CASRVDSSGELFF; CDR3nt: TGTGCCAGCAGGGTGGACAGTTCCGGGGAGCTGTTTTTT
d_gene: .; v_gene: TRBV19; abundance: .; j_gene: TRBJ2-1; CDR3aa: CASSIGRRILPDNEQFF; CDR3nt: TGTGCCAGTAGTATTGGGCGGCGGATCCTTCCGGACAATGAGCAGTTCTTC
d_gene: .; v_gene: TRBV15; abundance: .; j_gene: TRBJ2-3; CDR3aa: CATSRARMDTQYF; CDR3nt: TGTGCCACCAGCAGAGCTAGGATGGATACGCAGTATTTT
d_gene: .; v_gene: TRBV5-5; abundance: .; j_gene: TRBJ1-5; CDR3aa: CASSLEGVGSSNQPQHF; CDR3nt: TGTGCCAGCAGCTTGGAAGGGGTTGGGAGTAGCAATCAGCCCCAGCATTTT
d_gene: TRBD2; v_gene: TRBV6-5; abundance: .; j_gene: TRBJ2-1; CDR3aa: CASSYPASGTYNEQFF; CDR3nt: TGTGCCAGCAGTTACCCCGCTAGCGGGACTTACAATGAGCAGTTCTTC
d_gene: .; v_gene: TRBV18; abundance: once; j_gene: TRBJ1-3; CDR3aa: CASSPLESGNTIYF; CDR3nt: TGTGCCAGCTCACCATTGGAGTCTGGAAACACCATATATTTT
d_gene: TRBD1; v_gene: TRBV9; abundance: .; j_gene: TRBJ2-7; CDR3aa: CASSVGGGQGSYEQYF; CDR3nt: TGTGCCAGCAGCGTAGGGGGCGGACAGGGGTCCTACGAGCAGTACTTC
d_gene: TRBD1; v_gene: TRBV27; abundance: .; j_gene: TRBJ1-2; CDR3aa: CASSSFGDRGLRGGYTF; CDR3nt: TGTGCCAGCAGTTCTTTTGGGGACAGGGGGTTACGTGGGGGCTACACCTTC
d_gene: .; v_gene: TRBV7-9; abundance: .; j_gene: TRBJ2-3; CDR3aa: CASSLMSDTQYF; CDR3nt: TGTGCCAGCAGCTTAATGTCGGATACGCAGTATTTT
d_gene: TRBD1; v_gene: TRBV15; abundance: .; j_gene: TRBJ2-1; CDR3aa: CATSRDHQGVDEQFF; CDR3nt: TGTGCCACCAGCAGAGATCATCAGGGGGTTGATGAGCAGTTCTTC
d_gene: .; v_gene: TRBV4-3; abundance: few; j_gene: TRBJ1-1; CDR3aa: CASSQETGVTEAFF; CDR3nt: TGCGCCAGCAGCCAAGAGACGGGAGTCACTGAAGCTTTCTTT
d_gene: TRBD1; v_gene: TRBV27; abundance: .; j_gene: TRBJ2-7; CDR3aa: CASSLPPGQSYEQYF; CDR3nt: TGTGCCAGCAGTTTACCCCCGGGACAGTCCTACGAGCAGTACTTC
d_gene: TRBD1; v_gene: TRBV5-1; abundance: .; j_gene: TRBJ1-2; CDR3aa: CASSPSGDRGTGYTF; CDR3nt: TGCGCCAGCAGCCCAAGTGGTGACAGGGGGACCGGCTACACCTTC
d_gene: .; v_gene: TRBV2; abundance: .; j_gene: TRBJ1-1; CDR3aa: CASSVNRNTEAFF; CDR3nt: TGTGCCAGCAGTGTAAACAGGAACACTGAAGCTTTCTTT
d_gene: .; v_gene: TRBV19; abundance: few; j_gene: TRBJ2-2; CDR3aa: CASSGPRQGTSRITGELFF; CDR3nt: TGTGCCAGTAGTGGTCCGAGACAAGGGACCTCGCGGATCACCGGGGAGCTGTTTTTT
d_gene: .; v_gene: TRBV18; abundance: .; j_gene: TRBJ1-3; CDR3aa: CASSPLLEAGNTIYF; CDR3nt: TGTGCCAGCTCACCACTCCTCGAGGCTGGAAACACCATATATTTT
d_gene: .; v_gene: TRBV9; abundance: .; j_gene: TRBJ1-4; CDR3aa: CASSSQAQNEKLFF; CDR3nt: TGTGCCAGCAGCTCCCAGGCCCAAAATGAAAAACTGTTTTTT
d_gene: .; v_gene: TRBV5-1; abundance: .; j_gene: TRBJ1-2; CDR3aa: CASSLEVGTRGYTF; CDR3nt: TGCGCCAGCAGCTTGGAGGTGGGGACTCGTGGCTACACCTTC
d_gene: .; v_gene: TRBV27; abundance: once; j_gene: TRBJ1-4; CDR3aa: CASSLIQEANEKLFF; CDR3nt: TGTGCCAGCAGTCTTATACAGGAGGCTAATGAAAAACTGTTTTTT
d_gene: .; v_gene: TRBV7-9; abundance: .; j_gene: TRBJ2-3; CDR3aa: CASSTVWVSTQYF; CDR3nt: TGCGCCAGCAGCACCGTTTGGGTCAGCACGCAGTATTTT
d_gene: .; v_gene: TRBV7-8; abundance: .; j_gene: TRBJ2-3; CDR3aa: CASSLRGGGSTDTQYF; CDR3nt: TGTGCCAGCAGCTTACGGGGAGGGGGGAGCACAGATACGCAGTATTTT
d_gene: .; v_gene: TRBV7-8; abundance: .; j_gene: TRBJ2-1; CDR3aa: CASSPRARNEQFF; CDR3nt: TGTGCCAGCAGCCCCCGAGCCAGGAATGAGCAGTTCTTC
d_gene: .; v_gene: TRBV27; abundance: .; j_gene: TRBJ1-2; CDR3aa: CASGQGVSGHYGYTF; CDR3nt: TGTGCCAGCGGTCAAGGGGTTTCAGGCCACTATGGCTACACCTTC
d_gene: .; v_gene: TRBV4-3; abundance: .; j_gene: TRBJ2-7; CDR3aa: CASSQEPQNEQYF; CDR3nt: TGCGCCAGCAGCCAAGAACCCCAGAACGAGCAGTACTTC
d_gene: .; v_gene: TRBV10-3; abundance: .; j_gene: TRBJ2-2; CDR3aa: CAISDVVDTGELFF; CDR3nt: TGTGCCATCAGTGACGTAGTTGACACCGGGGAGCTGTTTTTT
d_gene: TRBD2; v_gene: TRBV9; abundance: .; j_gene: TRBJ2-5; CDR3aa: CASSASGRASGRETQYF; CDR3nt: TGTGCCAGCAGCGCCTCGGGGAGGGCTAGCGGGAGAGAGACCCAGTACTTC
d_gene: TRBD2; v_gene: TRBV4-3; abundance: .; j_gene: TRBJ2-4; CDR3aa: CASSPREGSGSGAKNIQYF; CDR3nt: TGCGCCAGCAGCCCCCGTGAGGGTAGCGGGAGCGGGGCCAAAAACATTCAGTACTTC
d_gene: .; v_gene: TRBV2; abundance: .; j_gene: TRBJ1-2; CDR3aa: CASSASFLNYGYTF; CDR3nt: TGTGCCAGCAGTGCCTCGTTCCTTAACTATGGCTACACCTTC
d_gene: .; v_gene: TRBV19; abundance: .; j_gene: TRBJ2-7; CDR3aa: CASSPERTGTYEQYF; CDR3nt: TGTGCCAGTAGTCCAGAGCGGACGGGGACCTACGAGCAGTACTTC
d_gene: TRBD1; v_gene: TRBV4-1; abundance: .; j_gene: TRBJ1-2; CDR3aa: CASSQAQGADYGYTF; CDR3nt: TGCGCCAGCAGCCAAGCCCAGGGGGCAGACTATGGCTACACCTTC
d_gene: .; v_gene: TRBV18; abundance: .; j_gene: TRBJ1-2; CDR3aa: CASQRRDLGSYVGYTF; CDR3nt: TGTGCCAGCCAACGGCGAGACCTAGGTTCGTATGTTGGCTACACCTTC
d_gene: TRBD1; v_gene: TRBV4-3; abundance: .; j_gene: TRBJ1-2; CDR3aa: CASSQSNRGAYGYTF; CDR3nt: TGCGCCAGCAGCCAGTCAAACAGGGGGGCCTATGGCTACACCTTC
d_gene: .; v_gene: TRBV19; abundance: .; j_gene: TRBJ1-2; CDR3aa: CASSPSRANYGYTF; CDR3nt: TGTGCCAGTAGTCCCTCGAGGGCCAACTATGGCTACACCTTC
d_gene: TRBD2; v_gene: TRBV9; abundance: .; j_gene: TRBJ2-1; CDR3aa: CASSVRREGLGNEQFF; CDR3nt: TGTGCCAGCAGCGTACGCCGGGAGGGCCTCGGGAATGAGCAGTTCTTC
d_gene: TRBD1; v_gene: TRBV6-6; abundance: .; j_gene: TRBJ1-5; CDR3aa: CASSTGTGAVQPQHF; CDR3nt: TGTGCCAGCAGTACCGGGACAGGGGCTGTTCAGCCCCAGCATTTT
d_gene: TRBD2; v_gene: TRBV4-3; abundance: .; j_gene: TRBJ2-3; CDR3aa: CASSFRRRTSGRAPSTDTQYF; CDR3nt: TGCGCCAGCAGCTTTAGACGCCGGACTAGCGGGAGGGCCCCTAGCACAGATACGCAGTATTTT
d_gene: TRBD2; v_gene: TRBV9; abundance: .; j_gene: TRBJ2-2; CDR3aa: CASSGLWGRASGTNTGELFF; CDR3nt: TGTGCCAGCAGCGGCCTCTGGGGGCGGGCTAGCGGGACGAACACCGGGGAGCTGTTTTTT
d_gene: .; v_gene: TRBV5-6; abundance: .; j_gene: TRBJ2-1; CDR3aa: CASSYRYEQFF; CDR3nt: TGTGCCAGCAGTTACAGGTATGAGCAGTTCTTC